What follows are 19 T cell receptor beta chains derived from one specimen sequenced in a study of blood T cell repertoires in COVID-19. Profiling relied on immunoSEQ multiplex PCR, and the TCRdb table lists in-frame clones only, not all of them. The sample records approximately 150,000 clones, around 83% being singletons. The specimen was peripheral blood. The receptors were gathered from a man aged 60-69 years with active or convalescent COVID-19.

The genes are TRBV5-4 and TRBJ2-4; D unresolved. V lost 4 bases, J lost 0 bases, and 8 bases lay in between. Germline loops: CDR1 SGHNT, CDR2 YYREEE (reference sequence). This CDR3 region has 14 residues. The CDR3 loop reads CASSPDSAKNIQYF. CDR3 DNA sequence: TGTGCCAGCAGCCCAGATTCAGCCAAAAACATTCAGTACTTC.

The sample holds one count of this clone. This rearrangement joins TRBV19 to TRBJ2-3; the D gene is possibly TRBD2 (5 bases). Trimming pared 1 base from V and 1 base from J, leaving 12 bases between. The CDR3 runs to 16 residues. CDR1 is LNHDA, CDR2 SQIVND, per germline (reference sequence). This CDR3 reads CASSIVPSGGTDTQYF. In DNA, the CDR3 is TGTGCCAGTAGTATAGTGCCCAGCGGAGGCACAGATACGCAGTATTTT.

The chain carries TRBV7-6 and TRBJ2-1; D is possibly TRBD1 (5 bases). The CDR3 loop spans 16 amino acids. V was clipped by 1 base and J by 2 bases, with 12 bases between them. Germline values: CDR1 SGHVS, CDR2 FNYEAQ. CDR3 protein: CASSLGTPSPYNEQFF. CDR3 nucleotides: TGTGCCAGCAGCTTAGGGACACCTAGTCCCTACAATGAGCAGTTCTTC.

The J gene is TRBJ1-1, the V gene TRBV28; the match to TRBD1 covers 9 bases. Trimming took 7 bases from V and 1 from J; bases not matched to a gene: 4. The germline V gene encodes CDR1 MDHEN and CDR2 SYDVKM. The CDR3 extends over 14 amino acids. CDR3 bases: TGTGCCAGCATCAGACAGGGGGGGAACACTGAAGCTTTCTTT. Residues: CASIRQGGNTEAFF.

The rearrangement uses TRBV7-9 and TRBJ2-6, with TRBD1 as a possible D gene (5 bases). Per the germline V gene, CDR1 is SEHNR and CDR2 is FQNEAQ (reference sequence). V was clipped by 5 bases and J by 1 base, with 9 bases between them. The length of the CDR3 is 15 residues. DNA of the CDR3: TGTGCCAGCAGCCAGACAGAGTCTGGGGCCAACGTCCTGACTTTC. The encoded protein is CASSQTESGANVLTF.

The chain recombines TRBV6-5 with TRBJ1-1; tentative D call: TRBD1 (6 bases). CDR3 length: 15 residues. The ends were cut back, 5 bases at V and 1 base at J, with 14 bases in the middle. Germline assignment: CDR1 MNHEY and CDR2 SVGAGI. The CDR3 loop is CASSKLGTQNTEAFF. In nucleotides, the CDR3 is TGTGCCAGCAGTAAACTCGGGACACAGAACACTGAAGCTTTCTTT.

This rearrangement joins TRBV19 to TRBJ1-4; D is undetermined. There are 13 residues in the CDR3. Germline V CDR1 and CDR2: LNHDA, SQIVND (reference sequence). Trimming shortened V by 8 bases and J by 6 bases, and 13 bases separated the two germline ends. In DNA form, the CDR3 reads TGTGCCAGTTCTCAGGAAAATGATGAAAAACTGTTTTTT. This encodes CASSQENDEKLFF. The whole variable domain, filled in from reference TRBV19 and TRBJ1-4, reads DGGITQSPKYLFRKEGQNVTLSCEQNLNHDAMYWYRQDPGQGLRLIYYSQIVNDFQKGDIAEGYSVSREKKESFPLTVTSAQKNPTAFYLCASSQENDEKLFFGSGTQLSVL.

This chain links TRBV5-6 with TRBJ2-5; TRBD1 matches at 8 bases. CDR3 length: 15 amino acids. Germline loops: CDR1 SGHDT, CDR2 YYEEEE. After removal of 0 bases from V and 2 bases from J, the junction contained 3 bases not matched to a gene. CDR3 sequence reads: CASSLDGQGQETQYF. CDR3 sequence (DNA): TGTGCCAGCAGCTTGGATGGACAGGGTCAAGAGACCCAGTACTTC.

CDR3 loop: CASSPVLNTGELFF. The CDR3 nucleotides are TGTGCCAGCAGCCCGGTCTTGAACACCGGGGAGCTGTTTTTT. The chain is built from TRBV7-9 and TRBJ2-2; D is unclear. This CDR3 contains 14 residues. The ends were cut back, 5 bases at V and 1 base at J, with 8 bases in the middle. The germline gives CDR1 SEHNR, CDR2 FQNEAQ (reference sequence).

This clone was picked up a small number of times. J is TRBJ1-1 and V is TRBV7-8; D gene uncertain. CDR3 size: 12 residues. The germline CDR1 and CDR2 sequences are SGHVS and FQNEAQ. Trimming took 2 bases from V and 4 from J, leaving 5 bases between them. The CDR3: CASSLSGTEAFF. The CDR3 DNA reads TGTGCCAGCAGCTTATCGGGCACTGAAGCTTTCTTT. Using reference TRBV7-8 and TRBJ1-1 for the parts outside the CDR3, the full variable domain is GAGVSQSPRYKVAKRGQDVALRCDPISGHVSLFWYQQALGQGPEFLTYFQNEAQLDKSGLPSDRFFAERPEGSVSTLKIQRTQQEDSAVYLCASSLSGTEAFFGQGTRLTVV.

The chain recombines TRBV6-2 or TRBV6-3 with TRBJ2-5; D possibly corresponds to TRBD2 (5 bases). This CDR3 comprises 14 residues. The V end lost 6 bases, the J end lost 7 bases, and 18 bases lay between the germline ends. CDR1 is MNHEY and CDR2 is SVGEGT in the germline V gene. CDR3 in amino acids: CASSQGLRVGTQYF. CDR3 DNA: TGTGCCAGCAGCCAAGGTCTGAGGGTAGGGACCCAGTACTTC.

The chain employs TRBV6-2 or TRBV6-3 and TRBJ1-2; D might be TRBD1 (5 bases). V dropped 4 bases and J dropped 4 bases, with 7 bases sitting between them. This CDR3 has 12 amino acids. Germline V gene sequence: CDR1 MNHEY, CDR2 SVGEGT. The CDR3, as DNA: TGTGCCAGCAGTTGGGGCGGCTATGGCTACACCTTC. Its translation: CASSWGGYGYTF.

The rearrangement uses TRBV4-3 and TRBJ1-1; D perhaps matches TRBD1 (6 bases). The CDR3 is 14 amino acids. Germline V gene lookup returns CDR1 LGHNA and CDR2 YSLEER. V shed 0 bases and J shed 4 bases, with 9 bases lying between them. CDR3: CASSQEQGATEAFF. CDR3 nucleotides: TGCGCCAGCAGCCAAGAACAGGGAGCCACTGAAGCTTTCTTT.

The chain recombines TRBV3-1 (or the pseudogene TRBV3-2) with TRBJ2-6; 12 nucleotides align to TRBD1. The CDR3 length is 21 residues. J was trimmed by 0 bases and V by 6 bases; bases with no gene match: 15. The germline CDR1 and CDR2 sequences are LGHDT and YNNKEL (reference sequence). The CDR3 bases are TGTGCCAGCAGTCGTATAACGGGACAGGGGGCAACAAACTCTGGGGCCAACGTCCTGACTTTC. This codes for CASSRITGQGATNSGANVLTF.

V gene TRBV7-2 combines with J gene TRBJ2-1; weak D call: TRBD1 (6 bases). The germline gives CDR1 SGHTA, CDR2 FQGNSA. This CDR3 is 13 amino acids long. The ends were cut back, 0 bases at V and 8 bases at J, with 8 bases in the middle. The CDR3 loop is CASSLAGAHEQFF. The CDR3 DNA follows: TGTGCCAGCAGCTTAGCGGGGGCTCATGAGCAGTTCTTC.

This chain connects TRBV12-5 to TRBJ2-1; the match to TRBD2 covers 9 bases. V lost 0 bases and J lost 9; bases outside the gene matches: 6. The CDR3 consists of 15 residues. In germline, CDR1 is LGHNT, CDR2 FRNRAP. The CDR3 DNA sequence: TGTGCTAGTGGTTTGGTAGTGCGGGGGGGCGGTGAGCAGTTCTTC. This encodes CASGLVVRGGGEQFF.

V and J are TRBV7-2 and TRBJ1-2; the D gene is possibly TRBD1 (6 bases). The V and J ends lost 5 bases and 5 bases respectively, with 15 bases between them. The CDR3 runs to 14 residues. Germline V gene sequence: CDR1 SGHTA, CDR2 FQGNSA. CDR3 nucleotides: TGTGCCAGCAGCCGTCCAGGGGAAGGGTATGGCTACACCTTC. Amino acids: CASSRPGEGYGYTF. Full variable domain (missing parts from reference TRBV7-2 and TRBJ1-2): GAGVSQSPSNKVTEKGKDVELRCDPISGHTALYWYRQSLGQGLEFLIYFQGNSAPDKSGLPSDRFSAERTGGSVSTLTIQRTQQEDSAVYLCASSRPGEGYGYTFGSGTRLTVV.

The chain carries TRBV4-2 and TRBJ1-2, with unresolved D. This CDR3 region has 15 residues. Germline V gene lookup returns CDR1 LGHNA and CDR2 YNFKEQ. Trimming left V 3 bases short and J 0 bases short, with 11 bases between. CDR3 sequence: CASSQRREANYGYTF. Written as DNA, the CDR3 is TGTGCCAGCAGCCAGAGACGGGAAGCTAACTATGGCTACACCTTC.

The chain carries TRBV5-4 and TRBJ2-1; D is undetermined. V shed 3 bases and J shed 0 bases, with 10 bases lying between them. The V gene's germline CDR1 is SGHNT and CDR2 YYREEE (reference sequence). The CDR3 length is 15 residues. CDR3 region: CASSSTTSSYNEQFF. The CDR3 DNA follows: TGTGCCAGCAGCTCTACTACGAGCTCCTACAATGAGCAGTTCTTC.